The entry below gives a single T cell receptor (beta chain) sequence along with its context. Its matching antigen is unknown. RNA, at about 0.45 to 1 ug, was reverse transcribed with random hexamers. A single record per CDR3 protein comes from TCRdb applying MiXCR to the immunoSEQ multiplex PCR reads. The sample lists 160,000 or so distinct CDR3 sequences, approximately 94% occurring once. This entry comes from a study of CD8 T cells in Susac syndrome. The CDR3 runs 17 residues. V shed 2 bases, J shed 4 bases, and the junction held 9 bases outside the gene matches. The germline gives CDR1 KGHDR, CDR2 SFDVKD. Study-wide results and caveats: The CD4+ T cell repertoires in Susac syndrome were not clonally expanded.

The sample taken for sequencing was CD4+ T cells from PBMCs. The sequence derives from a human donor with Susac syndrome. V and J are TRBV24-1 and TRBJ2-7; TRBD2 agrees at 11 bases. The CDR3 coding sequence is TGTGCCACCAGTGATTATAGCGGGGGGGCATCATCTTACGAGCAGTACTTC. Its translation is CATSDYSGGASSYEQYF.